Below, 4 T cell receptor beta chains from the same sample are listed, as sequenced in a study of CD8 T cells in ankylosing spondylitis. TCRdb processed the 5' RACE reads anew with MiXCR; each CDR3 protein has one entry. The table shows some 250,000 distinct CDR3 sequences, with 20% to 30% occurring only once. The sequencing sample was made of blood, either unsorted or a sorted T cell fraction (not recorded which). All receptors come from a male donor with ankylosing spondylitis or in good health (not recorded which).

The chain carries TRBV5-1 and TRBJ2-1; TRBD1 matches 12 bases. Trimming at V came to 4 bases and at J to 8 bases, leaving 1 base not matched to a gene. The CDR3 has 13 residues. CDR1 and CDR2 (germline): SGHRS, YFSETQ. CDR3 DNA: TGCGCCAGCAGCGGGGACAGGGGGCATGAGCAGTTCTTC. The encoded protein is CASSGDRGHEQFF.

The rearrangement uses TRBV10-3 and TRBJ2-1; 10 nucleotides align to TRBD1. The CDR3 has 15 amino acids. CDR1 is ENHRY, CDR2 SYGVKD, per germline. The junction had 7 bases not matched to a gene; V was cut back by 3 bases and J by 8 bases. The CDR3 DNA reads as TGTGCCATCAGTGAAAGACAGGGGGCGCGGGATGAGCAGTTCTTC. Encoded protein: CAISERQGARDEQFF.

The CDR3 protein is CASSLEASGGSTYEQYF. The CDR3 region has the DNA TGTGCCAGCAGTTTAGAGGCTAGCGGGGGGTCAACCTACGAGCAGTACTTC. The V and J genes are TRBV12-3 or TRBV12-4 and TRBJ2-7; the match to TRBD2 covers 11 bases. The V gene end was trimmed by 1 base and the J gene end by 2 bases; junction bases not matched to a gene: 7. CDR3 length: 17 residues.

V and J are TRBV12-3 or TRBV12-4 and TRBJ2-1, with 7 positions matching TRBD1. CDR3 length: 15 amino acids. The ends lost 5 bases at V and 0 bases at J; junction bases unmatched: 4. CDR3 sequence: CASSHTGASYNEQFF. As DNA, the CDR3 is TGTGCCAGCAGTCACACAGGGGCCTCCTACAATGAGCAGTTCTTC.